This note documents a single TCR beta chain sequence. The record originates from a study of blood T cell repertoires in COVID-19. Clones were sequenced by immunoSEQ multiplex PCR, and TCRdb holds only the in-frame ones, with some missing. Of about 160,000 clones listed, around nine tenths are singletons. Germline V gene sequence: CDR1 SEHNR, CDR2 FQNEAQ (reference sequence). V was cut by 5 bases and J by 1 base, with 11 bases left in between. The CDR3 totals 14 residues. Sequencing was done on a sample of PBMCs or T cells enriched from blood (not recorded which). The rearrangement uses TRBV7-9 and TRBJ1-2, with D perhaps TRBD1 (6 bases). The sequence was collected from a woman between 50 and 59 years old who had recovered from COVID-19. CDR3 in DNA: TGTGCCAGCAGCCCCAGGACAGTTAACTATGGCTACACCTTC. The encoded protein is CASSPRTVNYGYTF. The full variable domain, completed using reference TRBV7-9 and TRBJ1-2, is DTGVSQNPRHKITKRGQNVTFRCDPISEHNRLYWYRQTLGQGPEFLTYFQNEAQLEKSRLLSDRFSAERPKGSFSTLEIQRTEQGDSAMYLCASSPRTVNYGYTFGSGTRLTVV.